The 8 T cell receptor beta chains presented below share a single source sample, sequenced in a study of blood T cell repertoires in COVID-19. Repertoires were generated with immunoSEQ multiplex PCR, while TCRdb's copy carries only in-frame clones and drops some. The sample consists of roughly 380,000 clones, 75% to 90% of them appearing once. Sequenced input: peripheral blood. These TCRs come from a woman aged 40 to 50 with COVID-19, enrolled during active disease.

This chain joins TRBV4-3 and TRBJ1-6; unclear D gene. CDR3 length: 14 amino acids. Germline-derived CDR1 and CDR2 are LGHNA and YSLEER. Trimming shortened V by 0 bases and J by 7 bases, and 7 bases separated the two germline ends. The chain's CDR3 is CASSQDLGNSPLHF. For the CDR3, the DNA is TGCGCCAGCAGCCAAGATCTCGGGAATTCACCCCTCCACTTT.

This chain links TRBV25-1 with TRBJ2-7; a weak D match, TRBD2 (6 bases). V lost 4 bases and J lost 4, with 20 bases in between. The CDR3 consists of 16 residues. From germline, CDR1 is MGHDK and CDR2 SYGVNS. As DNA, the CDR3 is TGTGCCAGCAGTGGGCACACCCCGACTAGTCCTTACGAGCAGTACTTC. Its translation: CASSGHTPTSPYEQYF.

The chain employs TRBV7-2 and TRBJ2-7; TRBD2 agrees at 7 bases. Germline CDR1 SGHTA, CDR2 FQGNSA. The CDR3 sequence is 13 residues long. With V trimmed by 8 bases and J by 6 bases, 10 bases remained unmatched. This chain's CDR3 is CASSRTRKGEQYF. In nucleotides, the CDR3 is TGTGCCAGCTCCAGGACTAGAAAGGGCGAGCAGTACTTC.

The chain recombines TRBV19 with TRBJ2-7, with TRBD1 identical over 7 bases. The germline V gene has CDR1 LNHDA and CDR2 SQIVND (reference sequence). V lost 4 bases to trimming and J lost 4 bases; unmatched junction nucleotides: 7. The CDR3 is made up of 14 amino acids. In nucleotides, the CDR3 is TGTGCCAGTAGTAGCGCCGGGACAGAATACGAGCAGTACTTC. This gives the protein CASSSAGTEYEQYF.

J is TRBJ1-2 and V is TRBV27; unclear D gene. Germline V gene sequence: CDR1 MNHEY, CDR2 SMNVEV (reference sequence). The CDR3 runs 11 residues. V was trimmed by 6 bases and J by 4 bases, leaving 6 bases between them. CDR3 nucleotides: TGTGCCAGCAGGTCGGTCTATGGCTACACCTTC. Translating gives CASRSVYGYTF.

The rearrangement joins TRBV30 to TRBJ2-2; weak D call: TRBD1 (6 bases). Trimming shortened V by 3 bases and J by 3 bases, and 14 bases separated the two germline ends. Germline lookup yields CDR1 GTSNPN and CDR2 SVGIG (reference sequence). This CDR3 comprises 15 residues. The CDR3 coding sequence is TGTGCCTGGAGCCCTAAACAGGGCTACACCGGGGAGCTGTTTTTT. This codes for CAWSPKQGYTGELFF.

The chain employs TRBV28 and TRBJ1-6; D is ambiguous. The CDR3 is made up of 14 amino acids. Germline V gene data show CDR1 as MDHEN and CDR2 as SYDVKM. The V gene lost 2 bases and the J gene lost 14 bases, with 16 bases spanning the gap. The CDR3 DNA is TGTGCCAGCAGTTTAGTGGCAGGTGCAGTCACCCTCCACTTT. Protein: CASSLVAGAVTLHF.

V gene TRBV9 combines with J gene TRBJ2-1; D gene uncertain. This CDR3 contains 15 residues. V dropped 0 bases and J dropped 7 bases, with 14 bases sitting between them. Germline V CDR1 and CDR2: SGDLS, YYNGEE. In nucleotides, the CDR3 is TGTGCCAGCAGCGTAGGGCCAGACAAGGTTAATGAGCAGTTCTTC. Residues: CASSVGPDKVNEQFF.